Each of the 18 T cell receptor beta chains below was sequenced from the same sample in a study of blood T cell repertoires in COVID-19 (dated by TCRdb to 2018 to 2021). Libraries were made using the immunoSEQ multiplex PCR assay. TCRdb retrieved this table from immuneACCESS and kept in-frame rearrangements only. Not all clones are present; in checked studies, unresolved V genes account for under half, and no reason is known for the remainder. This sample is represented by 150,000 to 200,000 clones; 80% to 90% of them were singletons. The top ten constitute about 9.6% of the sample. Sequenced: peripheral blood. The receptors here all came from a man between 50 and 59 years old with active or convalescent COVID-19.

This clone was detected only once. The CDR3 loop is CASSPGLAAYEQYF. The CDR3 nucleotides are TGTGCCAGCAGCCCGGGACTAGCAGCCTACGAGCAGTACTTC. The chain couples TRBV3-1 (or the pseudogene TRBV3-2) to TRBJ2-7; 9 bases align to TRBD2. Germline assignment: CDR1 LGHDT and CDR2 YNNKEL (reference sequence). Unmatched junction bases numbered 3, after V lost 4 bases and J lost 2 bases. This CDR3 is 14 amino acids long.

The chain recombines TRBV7-2 with TRBJ2-5; 11 bases are shared with TRBD1. The junction had 4 bases not matched to a gene; V was cut back by 5 bases and J by 5 bases. Germline values: CDR1 SGHTA, CDR2 FQGNSA. The CDR3 extends over 14 amino acids. CDR3 in DNA: TGTGCCAGCAGCCGGACAGGGGGCTGGGAGACCCAGTACTTC. This sequence encodes CASSRTGGWETQYF.

The rearrangement uses TRBV19 and TRBJ1-2; D uncertain. CDR1 LNHDA and CDR2 SQIVND come from the germline V gene (reference sequence). CDR3 length equals 14 residues. V was pared by 5 bases and J by 1 base, with 11 bases between. The CDR3 nucleotides are TGTGCCAGTAGTGCCCCCGGGTATAACTATGGCTACACCTTC. The encoded protein is CASSAPGYNYGYTF.

V and J are TRBV15 and TRBJ2-3; 13 bases align to TRBD2. The CDR3 spans 14 residues. CDR1 LNHNV and CDR2 YYDKDF come from the germline V gene (reference sequence). The V and J ends lost 8 bases and 6 bases, in that order; junction bases with no gene match: 5. The DNA for the CDR3 is TGTGCCACCGGACTAGCGGGAGTGAAGGATACGCAGTATTTT. This encodes CATGLAGVKDTQYF.

The chain couples TRBV5-4 to TRBJ1-6, with no clear D. Trimming removed 4 bases from V and 0 bases from J, with 11 bases in between. Germline CDR1 is SGHNT and CDR2 is YYREEE (reference sequence). This CDR3 has 16 amino acids. CDR3 sequence reads: CASSPPGSSYNSPLHF. The DNA for the CDR3 is TGTGCCAGCAGCCCCCCGGGAAGCTCCTATAATTCACCCCTCCACTTT.

The V call is TRBV28, the J call TRBJ1-5; no firm D call. V lost 2 bases to trimming and J lost 0 bases, with 8 bases between them. CDR1 is MDHEN, CDR2 SYDVKM, per germline. CDR3 size: 15 residues. CDR3 DNA: TGTGCCAGCAGTTTAAGAGGTTATAGCAATCAGCCCCAGCATTTT. Translated, it gives CASSLRGYSNQPQHF.

This clone was observed a handful of times. This sequence joins TRBV29-1 and TRBJ2-1; TRBD2 agrees at 13 bases. The CDR3 totals 16 residues. V was pared by 2 bases and J by 5 bases, with 6 bases of the junction left unmatched. From germline, CDR1 is SQVTM and CDR2 ANQGSEA. The CDR3 DNA reads as TGCAGCGTTGAATTGGGGACTAGCGGGATAGACAATGAGCAGTTCTTC. Translation: CSVELGTSGIDNEQFF.

The CDR3 sequence is CASSQRRGWTGELFF. CDR3 coding DNA: TGTGCCAGCAGCCAGAGGAGGGGCTGGACCGGGGAGCTGTTTTTT. The chain combines TRBV11-1 with TRBJ2-2; the D gene is possibly TRBD2 (6 bases). Deletions cut 5 bases from V and 5 bases from J, with 15 bases between. The CDR3 has 15 amino acids. Germline V gene sequence: CDR1 SGHAT, CDR2 FQDESV (reference sequence). Full variable domain (outside the CDR3, taken from reference TRBV11-1 and TRBJ2-2): EAEVAQSPRYKITEKSQAVAFWCDPISGHATLYWYRQILGQGPELLVQFQDESVVDDSQLPKDRFSAERLKGVDSTLKIQPAELGDSAMYLCASSQRRGWTGELFFGEGSRLTVL.

V usage is TRBV5-1 and J usage is TRBJ2-2; 7 bases map to TRBD1. The CDR3 sequence is 16 residues long. Per the germline V gene, CDR1 is SGHRS and CDR2 is YFSETQ. V dropped 4 bases and J dropped 2; count of bases not matched to a gene: 8. CDR3 nucleotides: TGCGCCAGCAGCAGCCAAGACAGGGTAAACACCGGGGAGCTGTTTTTT. It specifies CASSSQDRVNTGELFF. Supplemented by reference TRBV5-1 and TRBJ2-2, the full variable domain reads KAGVTQTPRYLIKTRGQQVTLSCSPISGHRSVSWYQQTPGQGLQFLFEYFSETQRNKGNFPGRFSGRQFSNSRSEMNVSTLELGDSALYLCASSSQDRVNTGELFFGEGSRLTVL.

This clone was observed a handful of times. The rearrangement joins TRBV2 to TRBJ2-3, with no clear D. This CDR3 has 12 amino acids. Germline CDR1 SNHLY, CDR2 FYNNEI. The V end was cut by 5 bases, the J end by 6 bases, with 9 bases between. This CDR3 reads CASSKTSDTQYF. In DNA, the CDR3 is TGTGCCAGCAGTAAGACATCGGATACGCAGTATTTT.

The chain has TRBV4-2 and TRBJ2-5; 12 nucleotides align to TRBD1. Per the germline V gene, CDR1 is LGHNA and CDR2 is YNFKEQ. J lost 4 bases, V lost 4 bases, and 7 bases had no gene match. CDR3 length equals 16 residues. The CDR3 here is CASSLRDRGQGETQYF. The CDR3 bases are TGTGCCAGCAGCCTACGGGACAGGGGGCAAGGAGAGACCCAGTACTTC.

The V call is TRBV9, the J call TRBJ1-6; D may be TRBD1 (6 bases). The CDR3 is 15 amino acids. Trimming took 1 base from V and 7 from J, leaving 12 bases between them. Germline assignment: CDR1 SGDLS and CDR2 YYNGEE. The chain's CDR3 is CASSVNAGANSPLHF. For the CDR3, the DNA is TGTGCCAGCAGCGTAAACGCAGGGGCCAATTCACCCCTCCACTTT.

The J gene is TRBJ2-7, the V gene TRBV9, with a possible D match to TRBD2 (6 bases). V lost 0 bases and J 7 bases, leaving 14 bases between the germline ends. The CDR3 totals 14 residues. In germline, CDR1 is SGDLS, CDR2 YYNGEE. CDR3 sequence (DNA): TGTGCCAGCAGCGTAGTGCGGGGTCTGGGAGAGCAGTACTTC. Translated, it gives CASSVVRGLGEQYF.

The chain recombines TRBV7-9 with TRBJ2-5; the match to TRBD2 covers 8 bases. This CDR3 is 16 amino acids long. V was pared by 3 bases and J by 1 base, with 7 bases of the junction left unmatched. The germline gives CDR1 SEHNR, CDR2 FQNEAQ (reference sequence). CDR3 residues: CASSFIGREGQETQYF. CDR3 DNA: TGTGCCAGCAGCTTTATTGGTCGGGAGGGCCAAGAGACCCAGTACTTC.

This sequence joins TRBV29-1 and TRBJ1-5; 11 bases agree with TRBD1. The CDR3 runs 13 residues. V was clipped by 7 bases and J by 7 bases; unmatched bases: 6. Germline V gene data show CDR1 as SQVTM and CDR2 as ANQGSEA. The CDR3 here is CSASGTGGQPQHF. CDR3 in DNA: TGCAGCGCCTCCGGGACAGGGGGGCAGCCCCAGCATTTT.

This chain links TRBV19 with TRBJ2-5; maybe TRBD1 (6 bases). The CDR3 contains 14 residues. V dropped 5 bases and J dropped 5 bases, with 15 bases sitting between them. Germline loops: CDR1 LNHDA, CDR2 SQIVND (reference sequence). This CDR3 reads CASSSGPRGETQYF. The CDR3 DNA reads as TGTGCCAGTAGTTCCGGCCCTAGGGGGGAGACCCAGTACTTC. The variable domain in full, with the rest retrieved from reference TRBV19 and TRBJ2-5, is DGGITQSPKYLFRKEGQNVTLSCEQNLNHDAMYWYRQDPGQGLRLIYYSQIVNDFQKGDIAEGYSVSREKKESFPLTVTSAQKNPTAFYLCASSSGPRGETQYFGPGTRLLVL.

The V gene is TRBV7-3, the J gene TRBJ2-3; unclear D gene. The germline V gene encodes CDR1 SGHTA and CDR2 FQGTGA. V gave up 5 bases and J gave up 6 bases, with 9 bases separating them. The CDR3 length is 12 residues. CDR3 sequence: CASSSYGDTQYF. The DNA for the CDR3 is TGTGCCAGCAGCAGTTACGGGGATACGCAGTATTTT.

V gene TRBV12-3 or TRBV12-4 combines with J gene TRBJ1-1; D ambiguous. The CDR3 totals 13 residues. V was pared by 7 bases and J by 1 base, with 10 bases between. In nucleotides, the CDR3 is TGTGCCAGCATTGATCACGGGAACACTGAAGCTTTCTTT. This encodes CASIDHGNTEAFF.